These 4 T cell receptor beta chains share one sample of origin, sequenced in a study of blood T cell repertoires in COVID-19. Some clones are missing from TCRdb's copy, which holds only in-frame ones; the method was immunoSEQ multiplex PCR. The table has about 25,000 clones, 82% seen once. The material sequenced was peripheral blood. The receptor set was obtained from an elderly man with active or convalescent COVID-19.

The rearrangement joins TRBV27 to TRBJ1-1; D possibly corresponds to TRBD1 (5 bases). Between the trimmed V and J ends, which lost 3 bases and 1 base, there was a span of 9 bases. CDR3 length: 14 residues. In germline, CDR1 is MNHEY, CDR2 SMNVEV (reference sequence). As DNA, the CDR3 is TGTGCCAGCAGTTTTTACGGGGGGAACACTGAAGCTTTCTTT. Translated: CASSFYGGNTEAFF.

This clone was seen once. The chain links TRBV4-2 to TRBJ2-3; D uncertain. V lost 5 bases and J lost 2, with 20 bases in between. CDR3 length: 17 residues. The germline V gene encodes CDR1 LGHNA and CDR2 YNFKEQ. Here the CDR3 DNA reads TGTGCCAGCAGCGCCCATCCCCCTAGTTCCCCCACAGATACGCAGTATTTT. Amino acid sequence: CASSAHPPSSPTDTQYF.

The chain links TRBV25-1 to TRBJ2-1; 9 positions agree with TRBD1. V lost 8 bases, J lost 4 bases, and 12 bases stayed unmatched. Germline values: CDR1 MGHDK, CDR2 SYGVNS. The CDR3 is 16 residues long. The CDR3 region is CASLGGGQGRYNEQFF. The CDR3 DNA reads as TGTGCCAGCCTTGGGGGGGGACAGGGACGTTACAATGAGCAGTTCTTC.

The chain carries TRBV20-1 and TRBJ2-5, with 9 bases that match TRBD2. V dropped 3 bases and J dropped 5; count of bases not matched to a gene: 16. The germline V gene has CDR1 DFQATT and CDR2 SNEGSKA (reference sequence). This CDR3 region has 17 residues. The DNA of the CDR3 is TGCAGTGCTAGTCCCACCGGGGGACTAGCCCGTACGGAGACCCAGTACTTC. Amino acids: CSASPTGGLARTETQYF.